The 27 T cell receptor beta chains listed next were all sequenced from one sample in a study of siplizumab effects on memory and regulatory T cells. The method was immunoSEQ multiplex PCR; TCRdb's version includes in-frame clones alone and lacks a portion of them. The data hold about 64,000 clones, with roughly 96% observed a single time. The sequenced material came from naive CD8+ T cells sorted from blood. The receptor source for this set is a human donor in good health.

V is TRBV20-1 and J is TRBJ2-1; TRBD2 is a possible D gene (5 bases). The CDR3 spans 11 residues. The ends were cut back, 5 bases at V and 8 bases at J, with 10 bases in the middle. The germline gives CDR1 DFQATT, CDR2 SNEGSKA (reference sequence). The CDR3 reads CSAAGDHEQFF. The CDR3, as DNA: TGCAGTGCTGCCGGGGATCATGAGCAGTTCTTC.

About this clone: The junction shows a germline mismatch at one end, possibly a read error. The chain is built from TRBV7-8 and TRBJ2-7; D call uncertain. The CDR3 sequence is 14 residues long. Germline V gene sequence: CDR1 SGHVS, CDR2 FQNEAQ. The CDR3 nucleotides read TGTGCCAGCACCTTATCCGCAGGCTCCTACGAGCAGTACTTC. This gives the protein CASTLSAGSYEQYF.

The chain carries TRBV27 and TRBJ2-3; tentatively, D is TRBD2 (7 bases). The germline V gene encodes CDR1 MNHEY and CDR2 SMNVEV (reference sequence). Between the trimmed V and J ends, which lost 6 bases and 2 bases, there was a span of 18 bases. This CDR3 has 16 residues. The CDR3 region is CASSPFRGGDTDTQYF. The CDR3 nucleotides read TGTGCCAGCAGCCCATTCCGAGGGGGGGACACAGATACGCAGTATTTT.

The table lists this clone with a count of one. The chain's CDR3 is CASSQVPGAPLHF. The DNA for the CDR3 is TGCGCCAGCAGCCAAGTTCCCGGGGCACCCCTCCACTTT. The rearrangement uses TRBV4-1 and TRBJ1-6; D ambiguous. Trimming removed 1 base from V and 11 bases from J, with 9 bases in between. The CDR3 is 13 amino acids. Germline V CDR1 and CDR2: MGHRA, YSYEKL.

The chain is built from TRBV28 and TRBJ2-7; perhaps TRBD2 as D (5 bases). The germline gives CDR1 MDHEN, CDR2 SYDVKM. Between the trimmed V and J ends, which lost 4 bases and 3 bases, there was a span of 19 bases. This CDR3 comprises 16 residues. CDR3 bases: TGTGCCAGCAGTTCCCCTACTAGGGATCCCAACTACGAGCAGTACTTC. The encoded protein is CASSSPTRDPNYEQYF. Full variable domain (outside the CDR3, taken from reference TRBV28 and TRBJ2-7): DVKVTQSSRYLVKRTGEKVFLECVQDMDHENMFWYRQDPGLGLRLIYFSYDVKMKEKGDIPEGYSVSREKKERFSLILESASTNQTSMYLCASSSPTRDPNYEQYFGPGTRLTVT.

This clone was seen a single time. The chain combines TRBV14 with TRBJ1-2; D unresolved. The V gene lost 0 bases and the J gene lost 4 bases, with 9 bases spanning the gap. The CDR3 has 14 residues. Germline V gives CDR1 SGHDN, CDR2 FVKESK. The CDR3 reads CASSQDWKSYGYTF. For the CDR3, the DNA is TGTGCCAGCAGCCAAGATTGGAAGTCCTATGGCTACACCTTC.

For this clone: In the same sample, other DNA sequences code for this CDR3. The chain employs TRBV5-4 and TRBJ2-3; the D gene is possibly TRBD2 (5 bases). Trimming pared 2 bases from V and 4 bases from J, leaving 5 bases between. CDR1 SGHNT and CDR2 YYREEE come from the germline V gene (reference sequence). The CDR3 spans 12 residues. The CDR3 DNA sequence: TGTGCCAGCAGCTTAGCGGCAGATACGCAGTATTTT. It yields the protein CASSLAADTQYF.

The CDR3 bases are TGTGCCAGCATGGCAGGCAACGAAAAACTGTTTTTT. Translating it yields CASMAGNEKLFF. The chain uses TRBV7-9 and TRBJ1-4, with D hard to call. The CDR3 covers 12 residues. V was shortened by 7 bases and J by 8 bases, with 11 bases between the two germline ends. The germline CDR1 and CDR2 sequences are SEHNR and FQNEAQ (reference sequence).

This clone was seen just once. The V and J genes are TRBV30 and TRBJ1-2; unclear D gene. Germline V CDR1 and CDR2: GTSNPN, SVGIG (reference sequence). This CDR3 region has 13 residues. V dropped 0 bases and J dropped 8 bases, with 13 bases sitting between them. The CDR3 is CAWSVQRSGGYTF. For the CDR3, the DNA is TGTGCCTGGAGTGTACAAAGGTCGGGGGGCTACACCTTC.

The V call is TRBV10-3, the J call TRBJ1-5; unclear D gene. V dropped 3 bases and J dropped 3 bases, with 12 bases sitting between them. This CDR3 region has 15 residues. Per the germline V gene, CDR1 is ENHRY and CDR2 is SYGVKD. CDR3 in amino acids: CAISDSAVNNQPQHF. The CDR3 DNA sequence: TGTGCCATCAGTGATTCGGCAGTGAACAATCAGCCCCAGCATTTT.

The chain is built from TRBV5-1 and TRBJ1-1, with 9 positions matching TRBD1. Germline CDR1 SGHRS, CDR2 YFSETQ. The CDR3 covers 14 residues. Losses at the gene ends were 3 bases for V and 10 bases for J; bases not matched to a gene: 10. Here the CDR3 reads CASSSGTGLGGAFF. The DNA of the CDR3 is TGCGCCAGCAGCTCGGGGACAGGGCTGGGTGGAGCTTTCTTT.

This chain joins TRBV19 and TRBJ2-2, with TRBD2 matching 12 bases. Germline lookup yields CDR1 LNHDA and CDR2 SQIVND (reference sequence). After removal of 7 bases from V and 4 bases from J, the junction contained 16 bases not matched to a gene. The CDR3 extends over 19 amino acids. CDR3 protein: CASTPTSGGARTGTGELFF. In nucleotides, the CDR3 is TGTGCCAGTACCCCGACTAGCGGGGGCGCTAGGACGGGCACCGGGGAGCTGTTTTTT.

This chain joins TRBV19 and TRBJ1-4; maybe TRBD1 (5 bases). CDR1 and CDR2 from the germline V gene are LNHDA and SQIVND (reference sequence). V was shortened by 7 bases and J by 10 bases, with 13 bases between the two germline ends. The CDR3 totals 12 residues. This CDR3 is CASMGDGRKLFF. CDR3 nucleotide sequence: TGTGCCAGTATGGGGGACGGGAGAAAACTGTTTTTT. The full variable domain, with the rest looked up from reference TRBV19 and TRBJ1-4, is DGGITQSPKYLFRKEGQNVTLSCEQNLNHDAMYWYRQDPGQGLRLIYYSQIVNDFQKGDIAEGYSVSREKKESFPLTVTSAQKNPTAFYLCASMGDGRKLFFGSGTQLSVL.

The table lists this clone with a count of one. The chain carries TRBV19 and TRBJ2-7; 9 bases line up with TRBD2. J lost 6 bases, V lost 3 bases, and 6 bases had no gene match. The V gene's germline CDR1 is LNHDA and CDR2 SQIVND (reference sequence). This CDR3 has 14 residues. The CDR3 bases are TGTGCCAGTAGTATTAGCGGGGGCACGGTCGAGCAGTACTTC. Its translation: CASSISGGTVEQYF.

CDR3 sequence (DNA): TGTGCCAGCAGCTTGTCGGGGGCTCAAGAGACCCAGTACTTC. The encoded protein is CASSLSGAQETQYF. The chain recombines TRBV5-6 with TRBJ2-5; perhaps D is TRBD1 or TRBD2 (6 bases each). V was shortened by 1 base and J by 2 bases, with 9 bases between the two germline ends. The CDR3 loop spans 14 amino acids. Germline V lookup: CDR1 SGHDT, CDR2 YYEEEE.

The J gene is TRBJ1-6, the V gene TRBV19; 7 bases agree with TRBD1. Germline V gene sequence: CDR1 LNHDA, CDR2 SQIVND (reference sequence). V trimming: 2 bases; J trimming: 10 bases; junction bases outside the gene matches: 14. CDR3 length: 17 amino acids. This CDR3 is CASSIKGGQGGKSPLHF. The CDR3 nucleotides are TGTGCCAGTAGTATAAAAGGGGGCCAGGGAGGGAAATCACCCCTCCACTTT. Complete variable domain (other parts from reference TRBV19 and TRBJ1-6): DGGITQSPKYLFRKEGQNVTLSCEQNLNHDAMYWYRQDPGQGLRLIYYSQIVNDFQKGDIAEGYSVSREKKESFPLTVTSAQKNPTAFYLCASSIKGGQGGKSPLHFGNGTRLTVT.

The chain is built from TRBV11-2 and TRBJ2-5; 8 bases align to TRBD1. The junction had 16 bases not matched to a gene; V was cut back by 5 bases and J by 5 bases. There are 17 residues in the CDR3. Looked up from germline, CDR1 is SGHAT and CDR2 is FQNNGV. CDR3 amino acids: CASSPSGGFDQWETQYF. CDR3 bases: TGTGCCAGCAGCCCCTCAGGGGGCTTCGATCAGTGGGAGACCCAGTACTTC.

The V and J genes are TRBV28 and TRBJ1-1, with no clear D. V was trimmed by 5 bases and J by 5 bases, leaving 9 bases between them. This CDR3 is built from 12 residues. The germline V gene has CDR1 MDHEN and CDR2 SYDVKM. This CDR3 reads CASSPAGTEAFF. CDR3 bases: TGTGCCAGCAGTCCGGCGGGGACTGAAGCTTTCTTT. Full variable domain (outside the CDR3, taken from reference TRBV28 and TRBJ1-1): DVKVTQSSRYLVKRTGEKVFLECVQDMDHENMFWYRQDPGLGLRLIYFSYDVKMKEKGDIPEGYSVSREKKERFSLILESASTNQTSMYLCASSPAGTEAFFGQGTRLTVV.

DNA of the CDR3: TGTGCCAGCCATACGATCACAGGGGTGTCTAGCGAGCAGTACTTC. Encoded protein: CASHTITGVSSEQYF. This sequence joins TRBV11-2 and TRBJ2-7, with 7 bases matching TRBD1. CDR3 size: 15 residues. Germline lookup yields CDR1 SGHAT and CDR2 FQNNGV. J lost 6 bases, V lost 8 bases, and 16 bases had no gene match.

The genes are TRBV7-6 and TRBJ2-3; weak D call: TRBD1 (6 bases). The CDR3 has 15 amino acids. CDR1 is SGHVS and CDR2 is FNYEAQ in the germline V gene. With 1 base removed from V and 1 base from J, the gap between germline ends came to 9 bases. Here the CDR3 reads CASSLGTEGTDTQYF. The CDR3 nucleotides are TGTGCCAGCAGCTTAGGGACAGAAGGCACAGATACGCAGTATTTT.

The chain links TRBV2 to TRBJ1-2, with D perhaps TRBD1 (6 bases). CDR1 and CDR2 from the germline V gene are SNHLY and FYNNEI. Trimming stripped 9 bases from V and 2 bases from J, with 19 bases between. This CDR3 contains 15 residues. The chain's CDR3 is CASKGGRGSNYGYTF. CDR3 nucleotide sequence: TGTGCCAGTAAGGGGGGTAGGGGATCCAACTATGGCTACACCTTC.

The chain couples TRBV30 to TRBJ2-1, with TRBD2 matching 8 bases. Germline CDR1 reads GTSNPN; CDR2 reads SVGIG (reference sequence). V shed 4 bases, J shed 6 bases, and the junction held 8 bases outside the gene matches. The CDR3 totals 14 residues. For the CDR3, the DNA is TGTGCCTGGACCCGGGGGGGCCCTTTCAATGAGCAGTTCTTC. Translation: CAWTRGGPFNEQFF.

V is TRBV27 and J is TRBJ2-1; D gene ambiguous. Germline values: CDR1 MNHEY, CDR2 SMNVEV (reference sequence). CDR3 length: 13 amino acids. V was trimmed by 5 bases and J by 3 bases, leaving 8 bases between them. The CDR3 reads CASSHSLYNEQFF. For the CDR3, the DNA is TGTGCCAGCAGTCACTCCCTCTACAATGAGCAGTTCTTC.

Remarks on this clone: The same CDR3 arises from other DNA sequences in this sample as well. J is TRBJ2-5 and V is TRBV27, with D unclear. Germline CDR1 MNHEY, CDR2 SMNVEV (reference sequence). V gave up 3 bases and J gave up 5 bases, with 4 bases separating them. This CDR3 comprises 11 residues. This CDR3 reads CASSLGETQYF. CDR3 sequence (DNA): TGTGCCAGCAGTTTGGGGGAGACCCAGTACTTC.

The chain has TRBV29-1 and TRBJ2-3; a weak D match, TRBD2 (7 bases). Germline lookup yields CDR1 SQVTM and CDR2 ANQGSEA. V was pared by 4 bases and J by 3 bases, with 20 bases between. This CDR3 spans 16 amino acids. CDR3 in DNA: TGCAGCGTTGGGGGAATCGGGGGGCGAAGTACAGATACGCAGTATTTT. It translates to CSVGGIGGRSTDTQYF.

The chain links TRBV15 to TRBJ2-7, with D possibly matching TRBD1 (6 bases). This CDR3 has 16 residues. V was trimmed by 0 bases and J by 3 bases, leaving 15 bases between them. CDR1 LNHNV and CDR2 YYDKDF come from the germline V gene (reference sequence). This CDR3 reads CATSRERGGGLYEQYF. CDR3 DNA sequence: TGTGCCACCAGCAGAGAACGCGGTGGGGGCCTCTACGAGCAGTACTTC.

This clone was picked up one time. This sequence joins TRBV7-8 and TRBJ1-5; D unclear. The V gene lost 5 bases and the J gene lost 0 bases, with 8 bases spanning the gap. Germline V gives CDR1 SGHVS, CDR2 FQNEAQ. The CDR3 has 14 residues. The CDR3, as DNA: TGTGCCAGCAGCCCAGATGATAGCAATCAGCCCCAGCATTTT. Protein sequence: CASSPDDSNQPQHF.